The source of this T cell receptor (beta chain) is a study of Graves' ophthalmopathy and Graves' hyperthyroidism. Study-level information: Peripheral blood was obtained at first diagnosis, ahead of any treatment.

10 ml of fresh blood yielded the PBMCs by density gradient. Study observations and caveats: Detection in blood was also observed for most expanded thyroid clonotypes above 0.001 frequency. With 60% to 71% sensitivity and more than 72% specificity, the model predicted ophthalmopathy progression.

Germline values: CDR1 MNHEY, CDR2 SVGEGT. V lost 6 bases and J lost 6; bases outside the gene matches: 10. The CDR3 sequence is 17 residues long. As the template, RNA transcripts were used to amplify TCR beta CDR3 regions. Second-round multiplex PCR came after a first-round RT-PCR that employed HTBI primers. TCRdb passed the multiplex PCR reads through MiXCR, listing each CDR3 protein once. The sample includes 150,000 or so distinct CDR3 sequences, around 39% of them seen just once. As to this clonotype: The antigen remains undetermined.

Material for sequencing was peripheral blood. The chain couples TRBV6-2 or TRBV6-3 to TRBJ1-6; 11 bases map to TRBD1. The TCR was taken from a man aged 25-45 years with Graves' ophthalmopathy. CDR3 bases: TGTGCCAGCAGAAAGACTGCCGGGACAGGGGGTAATTCACCCCTCCACTTT. Its translation: CASRKTAGTGGNSPLHF.